This T cell receptor beta chain appears in the sequencing data of a study of regulatory T cells in long-lasting Graves disease. Construction of the TCR beta libraries employed iRepertoire HTBI primers in conjunction with Arm-PCR of CDR3 regions. TCRdb recomputed calls from the multiplex PCR reads with MiXCR, one row per CDR3 protein. The sample records 440,000 or so distinct CDR3 sequences, 15% being singletons. Time point noted: newly diagnosed GD, antithyroid drugs for less than 3 months. TCR sequences were obtained from RNA taken from PBMCs. This clonotype was recorded many times. This same sample was also taken into another study, of T cells in Graves' hyperthyroidism and ophthalmopathy.

Sequencing used peripheral blood mononuclear cells (PBMCs), obtained at new diagnosis, from a patient treated with antithyroid drugs. This TCR derives from a woman in her thirties with Graves disease.

CDR3 sequence reads: CASSPTLYQETQYF. In DNA, the CDR3 is TGTGCCAGCTCACCGACACTGTACCAAGAGACCCAGTACTTC. The chain employs TRBV18 and TRBJ2-5; no reliable D call. Germline-derived CDR1 and CDR2 are KGHSH and LQKENI. The CDR3 covers 14 residues. Trimming cost V 3 bases and J 0 bases, with 8 bases left between them.